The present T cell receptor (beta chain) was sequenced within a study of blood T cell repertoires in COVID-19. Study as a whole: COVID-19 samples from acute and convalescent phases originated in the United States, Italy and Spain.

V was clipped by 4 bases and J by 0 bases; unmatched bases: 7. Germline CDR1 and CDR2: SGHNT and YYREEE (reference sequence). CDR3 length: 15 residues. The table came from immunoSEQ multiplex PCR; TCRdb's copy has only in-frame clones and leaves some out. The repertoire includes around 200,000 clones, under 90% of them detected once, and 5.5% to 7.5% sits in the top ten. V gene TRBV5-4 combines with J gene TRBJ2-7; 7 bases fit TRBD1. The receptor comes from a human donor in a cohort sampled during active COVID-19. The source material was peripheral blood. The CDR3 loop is CASSLTGQVSYEQYF. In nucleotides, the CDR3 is TGTGCCAGCAGCCTAACTGGACAGGTCTCCTACGAGCAGTACTTC.